The 3 T cell receptor beta chains in this list originate from one sample, sequenced in a study of cytomegalovirus exposure and HLA in healthy donors. PCR involved 60 Vbeta and 13 Jbeta primers. The data were produced by immunoSEQ multiplex PCR, yet TCRdb's version contains in-frame clones alone and is incomplete. The sample holds some 90,000 clones, around 70% seen once. Sequenced sample: PBMCs. These receptors were obtained from a man aged 45-65 years in good health and CMV-seronegative.

The chain joins TRBV12-5 to TRBJ1-1, with D perhaps TRBD1 (5 bases). The CDR3 has 13 amino acids. Deletions cut 7 bases from V and 3 bases from J, with 12 bases between. CDR1 is LGHNT and CDR2 is FRNRAP in the germline V gene. As DNA, the CDR3 is TGTGCTAGTGCTCAAGGAGGGGACACTGAAGCTTTCTTT. Translating it yields CASAQGGDTEAFF. The full variable domain, completed using reference TRBV12-5 and TRBJ1-1, is DARVTQTPRHKVTEMGQEVTMRCQPILGHNTVFWYRQTMMQGLELLAYFRNRAPLDDSGMPKDRFSAEMPDATLATLKIQPSEPRDSAVYFCASAQGGDTEAFFGQGTRLTVV.

The genes are TRBV7-6 and TRBJ2-2; 11 positions match TRBD2. CDR1 and CDR2 from the germline V gene are SGHVS and FNYEAQ. Germline trimming cut 10 bases from V and 4 bases from J; bases unmatched to any gene: 17. This CDR3 has 18 amino acids. The CDR3 spells CATKPGLAGGPGTGELFF. CDR3 nucleotides: TGTGCCACCAAACCGGGCTTAGCGGGGGGGCCGGGCACCGGGGAGCTGTTTTTT.

The chain employs TRBV7-8 and TRBJ1-6; possible D gene TRBD1, 6 bases. The CDR3 is 16 amino acids. CDR1 is SGHVS and CDR2 is FQNEAQ in the germline V gene. V gave up 5 bases and J gave up 2 bases, with 13 bases separating them. The CDR3 loop is CASSQDRFPYNSPLHF. Written as DNA, the CDR3 is TGTGCCAGCAGCCAAGACAGGTTCCCCTATAATTCACCCCTCCACTTT.